This T cell receptor (beta chain) appears in the sequencing data of a study of immune heterogeneity within non-small cell lung tumors. General study findings and limits: Local T-cell repertoire clonality was correlated with local tumor mutational burden, and the correlation was positive. It was moderate in strength but statistically significant (R about 0.33). Comparison across individual patients showed largely distinct high-frequency T-cell receptor beta clonotypes.

By its share, this clonotype is medium-sized. Antigen specificity is unknown. With 32 V and 13 J primers, multiplex PCR amplified the TCR beta CDR3. Each CDR3 protein is one row after TCRdb ran MiXCR on the multiplex PCR reads. The sample shows 13,000 or so distinct CDR3 sequences, around 23% of them seen only once. V was shortened by 2 bases and J by 2 bases, with 12 bases between the two germline ends. Germline values: CDR1 SNHLY, CDR2 FYNNEI. This CDR3 region has 15 residues. The authors used approximately 600 ng of bulk tumor genomic DNA per sample as template. In surgery, several biopsies were collected from each primary tumor at widely spaced sites. Patients underwent curative surgery for non-small cell lung cancer (untreated and newly diagnosed). Every donor was a newly diagnosed non-small cell lung cancer patient having surgery with curative intent.

Sequencing input: lung tumor tissue. The source is a man aged 50 or older with non-small cell lung cancer. The V call is TRBV2, the J call TRBJ1-1, with unresolved D. Written as DNA, the CDR3 is TGTGCCAGCAGTGAATTCTGGACTGGAAACACTGAAGCTTTCTTT. This translates into CASSEFWTGNTEAFF.